This T cell receptor (beta chain) stems from a study of T-cell memory formation after mild COVID-19. TCRdb independently ran MiXCR on the 5' RACE reads; one entry per CDR3 protein. Of about 350,000 distinct CDR3 sequences in the sample, approximately 14% were seen once. In its sample, this clonotype was seen many times. As yet, its antigen is unknown. Study-wide findings and caveats: Later expanders leaned CD4+, whereas day 15 to 85 contracting clones were balanced CD4/CD8.

Germline V gene lookup returns CDR1 SGHAT and CDR2 FQNNGV. This CDR3 has 13 residues. V was shortened by 3 bases and J by 8 bases, with 13 bases between the two germline ends. The TCR comes from a man younger than 35 who had mild COVID-19 (a few samples of this study predate the infection). Cell type and time point are not known. Sequences were obtained from PBMCs or a T cell subset sorted from them (not recorded which). This rearrangement joins TRBV11-2 to TRBJ1-2; TRBD1 is a possible D gene (5 bases). The CDR3 sequence: CASSLGDYEGYTF. Here the CDR3 DNA reads TGTGCCAGCAGCTTGGGGGACTATGAGGGCTACACCTTC.